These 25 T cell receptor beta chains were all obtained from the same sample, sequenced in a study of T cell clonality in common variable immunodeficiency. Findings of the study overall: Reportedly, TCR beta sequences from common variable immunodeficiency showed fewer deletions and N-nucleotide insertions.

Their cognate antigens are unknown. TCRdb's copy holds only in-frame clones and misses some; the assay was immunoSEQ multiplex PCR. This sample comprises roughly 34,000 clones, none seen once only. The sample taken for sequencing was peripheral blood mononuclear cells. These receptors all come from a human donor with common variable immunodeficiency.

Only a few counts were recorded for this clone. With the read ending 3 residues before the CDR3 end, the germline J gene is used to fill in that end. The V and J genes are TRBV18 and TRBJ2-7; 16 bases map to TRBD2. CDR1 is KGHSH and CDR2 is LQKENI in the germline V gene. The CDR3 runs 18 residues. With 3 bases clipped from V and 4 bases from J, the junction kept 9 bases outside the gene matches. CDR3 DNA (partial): TGTGCCAGCTCACCGTTGGGGACTAGCGGGAGGGCCTTGTACGAG. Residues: CASSPLGTSGRALYE. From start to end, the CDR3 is CASSPLGTSGRALYEQYF.

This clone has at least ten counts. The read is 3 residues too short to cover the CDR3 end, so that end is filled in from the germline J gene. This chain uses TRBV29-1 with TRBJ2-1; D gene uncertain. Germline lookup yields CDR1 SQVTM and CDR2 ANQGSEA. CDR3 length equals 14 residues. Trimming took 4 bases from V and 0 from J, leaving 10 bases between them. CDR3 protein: CSVGLIASYNEQFF. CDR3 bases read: TGCAGCGTTGGTCTAATAGCCTCCTACAATGAG.

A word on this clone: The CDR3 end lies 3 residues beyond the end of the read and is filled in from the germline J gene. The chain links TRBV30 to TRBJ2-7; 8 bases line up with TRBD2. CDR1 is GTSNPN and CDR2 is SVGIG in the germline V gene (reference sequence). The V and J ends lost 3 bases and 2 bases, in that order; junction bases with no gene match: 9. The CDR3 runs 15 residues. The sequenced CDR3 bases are TGTGCCTGGAGGAAAACTAGCGGACTAGCCTACGAG. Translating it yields CAWRKTSGLAYE. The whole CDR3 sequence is CAWRKTSGLAYEQYF.

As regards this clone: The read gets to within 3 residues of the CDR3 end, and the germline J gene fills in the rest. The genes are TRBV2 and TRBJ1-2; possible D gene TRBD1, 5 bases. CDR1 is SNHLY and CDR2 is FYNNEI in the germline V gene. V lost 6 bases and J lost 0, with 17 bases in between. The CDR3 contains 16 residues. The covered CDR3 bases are TGTGCCAGCAGCCGGGACTCGGCAGCAACTAACTATGGC. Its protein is CASSRDSAATNYG. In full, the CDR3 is CASSRDSAATNYGYTF.

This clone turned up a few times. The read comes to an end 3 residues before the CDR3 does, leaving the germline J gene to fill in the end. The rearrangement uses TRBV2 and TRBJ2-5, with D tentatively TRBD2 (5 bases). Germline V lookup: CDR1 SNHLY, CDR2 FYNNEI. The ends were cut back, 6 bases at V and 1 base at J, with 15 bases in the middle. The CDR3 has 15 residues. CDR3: CASRAQRSVQETQYF. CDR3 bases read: TGTGCCAGCAGGGCGCAGCGGAGCGTCCAAGAGACC.

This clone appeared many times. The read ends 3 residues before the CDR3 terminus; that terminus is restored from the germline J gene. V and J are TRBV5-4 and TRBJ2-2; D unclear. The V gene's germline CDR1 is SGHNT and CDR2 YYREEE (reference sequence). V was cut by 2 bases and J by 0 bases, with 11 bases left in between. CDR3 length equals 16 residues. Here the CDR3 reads CASSLGWQANTGELFF. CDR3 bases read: TGTGCCAGCAGCTTAGGGTGGCAGGCGAACACCGGGGAG.

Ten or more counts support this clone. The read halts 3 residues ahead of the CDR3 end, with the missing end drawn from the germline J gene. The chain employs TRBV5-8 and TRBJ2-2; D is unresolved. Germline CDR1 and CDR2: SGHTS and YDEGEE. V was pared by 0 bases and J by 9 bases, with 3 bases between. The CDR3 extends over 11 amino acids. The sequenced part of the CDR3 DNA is TGTGCCAGCAGCTTGGACAGGGAG. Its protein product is CASSLDRE. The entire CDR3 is CASSLDRELFF.

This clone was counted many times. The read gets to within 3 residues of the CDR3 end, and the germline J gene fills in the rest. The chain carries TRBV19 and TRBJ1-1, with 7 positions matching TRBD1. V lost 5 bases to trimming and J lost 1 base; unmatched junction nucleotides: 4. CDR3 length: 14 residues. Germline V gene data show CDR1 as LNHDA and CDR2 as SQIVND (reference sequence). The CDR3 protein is CASSSRTGNTEAFF. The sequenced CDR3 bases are TGTGCCAGTAGTTCTAGGACAGGGAACACTGAA.

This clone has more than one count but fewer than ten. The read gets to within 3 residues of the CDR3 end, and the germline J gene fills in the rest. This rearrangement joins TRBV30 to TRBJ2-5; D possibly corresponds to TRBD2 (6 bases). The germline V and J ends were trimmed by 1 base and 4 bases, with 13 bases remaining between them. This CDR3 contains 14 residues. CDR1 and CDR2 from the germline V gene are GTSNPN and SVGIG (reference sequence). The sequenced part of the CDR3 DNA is TGTGCCTGGAGTGGGAGGGGCTTTTTAGAGACC. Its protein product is CAWSGRGFLET. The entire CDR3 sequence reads CAWSGRGFLETQYF.

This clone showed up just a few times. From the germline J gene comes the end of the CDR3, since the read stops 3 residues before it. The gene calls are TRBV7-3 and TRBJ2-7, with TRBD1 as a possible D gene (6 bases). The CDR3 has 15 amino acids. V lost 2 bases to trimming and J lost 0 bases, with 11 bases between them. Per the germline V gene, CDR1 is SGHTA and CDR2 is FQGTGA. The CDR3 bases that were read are TGTGCCAGCAGCTTATACAGGGAGTCCTCCTACGAG. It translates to CASSLYRESSYE. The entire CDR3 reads CASSLYRESSYEQYF. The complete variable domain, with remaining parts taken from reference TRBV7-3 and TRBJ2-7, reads GAGVSQTPSNKVTEKGKYVELRCDPISGHTALYWYRQSLGQGPEFLIYFQGTGAADDSGLPNDRFFAVRPEGSVSTLKIQRTERGDSAVYLCASSLYRESSYEQYFGPGTRLTVT.

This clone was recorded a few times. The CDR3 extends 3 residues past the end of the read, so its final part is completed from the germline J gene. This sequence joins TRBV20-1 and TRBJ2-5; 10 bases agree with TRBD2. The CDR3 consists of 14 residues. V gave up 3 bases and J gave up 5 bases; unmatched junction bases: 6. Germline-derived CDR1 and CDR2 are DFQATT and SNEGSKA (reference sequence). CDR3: CSARALAGVETQYF. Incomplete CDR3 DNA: TGCAGTGCTAGGGCGCTAGCGGGAGTGGAGACC.

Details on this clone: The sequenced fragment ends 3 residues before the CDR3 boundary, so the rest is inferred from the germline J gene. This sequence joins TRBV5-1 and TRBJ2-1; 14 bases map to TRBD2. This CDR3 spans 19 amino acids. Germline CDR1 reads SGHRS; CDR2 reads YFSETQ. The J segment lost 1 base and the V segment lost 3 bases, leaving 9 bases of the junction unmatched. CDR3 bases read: TGCGCCAGCAGCTGGGGCGGACTAGCGGGAGGATTATCCTACAATGAG. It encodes CASSWGGLAGGLSYNE. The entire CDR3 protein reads CASSWGGLAGGLSYNEQFF.

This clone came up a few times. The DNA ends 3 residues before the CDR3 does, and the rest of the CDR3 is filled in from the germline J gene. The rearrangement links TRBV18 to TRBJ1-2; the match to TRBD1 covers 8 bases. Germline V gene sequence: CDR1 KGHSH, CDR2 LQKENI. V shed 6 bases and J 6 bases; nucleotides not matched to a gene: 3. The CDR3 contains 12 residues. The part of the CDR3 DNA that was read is TGTGCCAGCTCCCTGGACAGGGATGGC. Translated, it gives CASSLDRDG. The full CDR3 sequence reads CASSLDRDGYTF. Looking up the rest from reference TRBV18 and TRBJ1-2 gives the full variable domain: NAGVMQNPRHLVRRRGQEARLRCSPMKGHSHVYWYRQLPEEGLKFMVYLQKENIIDESGMPKERFSAEFPKEGPSILRIQQVVRGDSAAYFCASSLDRDGYTFGSGTRLTVV.

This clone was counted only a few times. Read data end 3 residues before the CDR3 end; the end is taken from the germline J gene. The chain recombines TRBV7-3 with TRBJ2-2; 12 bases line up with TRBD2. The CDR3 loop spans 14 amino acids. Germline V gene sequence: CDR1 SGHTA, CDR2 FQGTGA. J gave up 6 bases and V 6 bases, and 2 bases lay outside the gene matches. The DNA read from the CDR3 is TGTGCCAGCAGTGCTAGCGGGAGGGCCGGGGAG. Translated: CASSASGRAGE. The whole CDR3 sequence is CASSASGRAGELFF.

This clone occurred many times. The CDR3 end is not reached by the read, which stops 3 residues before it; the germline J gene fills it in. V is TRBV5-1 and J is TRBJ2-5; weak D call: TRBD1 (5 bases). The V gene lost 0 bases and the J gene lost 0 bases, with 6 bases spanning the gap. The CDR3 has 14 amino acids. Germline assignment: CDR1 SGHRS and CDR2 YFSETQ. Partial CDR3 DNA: TGCGCCAGCAGCTTGGACAGGAACCAAGAGACC. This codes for CASSLDRNQET. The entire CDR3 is CASSLDRNQETQYF.

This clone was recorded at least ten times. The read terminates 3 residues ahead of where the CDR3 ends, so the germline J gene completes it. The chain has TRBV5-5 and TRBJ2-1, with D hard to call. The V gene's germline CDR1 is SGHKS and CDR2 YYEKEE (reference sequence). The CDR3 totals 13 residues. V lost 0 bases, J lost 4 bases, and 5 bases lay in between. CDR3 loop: CASSLDLYNEQFF. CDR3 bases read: TGTGCCAGCAGCTTGGACCTATACAATGAG.

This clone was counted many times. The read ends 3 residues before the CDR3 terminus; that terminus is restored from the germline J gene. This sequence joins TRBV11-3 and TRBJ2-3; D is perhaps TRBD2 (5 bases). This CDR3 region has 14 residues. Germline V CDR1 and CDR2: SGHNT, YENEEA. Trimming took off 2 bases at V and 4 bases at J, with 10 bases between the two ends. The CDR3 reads CASSLSAAADTQYF. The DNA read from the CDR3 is TGTGCCAGCAGCTTATCCGCAGCGGCAGATACG.

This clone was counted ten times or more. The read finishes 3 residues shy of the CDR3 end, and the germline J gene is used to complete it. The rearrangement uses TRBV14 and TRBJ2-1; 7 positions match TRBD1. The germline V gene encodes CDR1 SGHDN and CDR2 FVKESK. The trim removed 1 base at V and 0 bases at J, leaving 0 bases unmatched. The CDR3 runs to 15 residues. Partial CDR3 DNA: TGTGCCAGCAGCCAAGCAGGGGGCTCCTACAATGAG. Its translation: CASSQAGGSYNE. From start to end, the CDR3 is CASSQAGGSYNEQFF.

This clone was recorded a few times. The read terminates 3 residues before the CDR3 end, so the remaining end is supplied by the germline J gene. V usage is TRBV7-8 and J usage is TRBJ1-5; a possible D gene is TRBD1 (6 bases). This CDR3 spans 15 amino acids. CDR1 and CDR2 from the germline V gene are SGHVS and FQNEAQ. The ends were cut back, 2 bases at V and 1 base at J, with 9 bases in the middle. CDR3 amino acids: CASSLTGLSNQPQHF. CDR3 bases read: TGTGCCAGCAGCTTAACAGGGTTGAGCAATCAGCCC.

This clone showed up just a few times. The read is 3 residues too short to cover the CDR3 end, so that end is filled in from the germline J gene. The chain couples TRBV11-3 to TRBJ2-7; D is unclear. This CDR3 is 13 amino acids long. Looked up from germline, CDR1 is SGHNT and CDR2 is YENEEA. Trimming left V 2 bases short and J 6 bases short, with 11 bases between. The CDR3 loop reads CASSLPAGAEQYF. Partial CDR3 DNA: TGTGCCAGCAGCTTACCAGCAGGTGCCGAG.

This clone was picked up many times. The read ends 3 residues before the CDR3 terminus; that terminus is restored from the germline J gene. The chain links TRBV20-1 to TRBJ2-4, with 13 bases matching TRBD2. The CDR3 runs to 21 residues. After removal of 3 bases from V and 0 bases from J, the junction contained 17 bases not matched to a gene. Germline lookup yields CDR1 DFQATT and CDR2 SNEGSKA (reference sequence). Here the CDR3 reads CSARSTPGLAGPRLAKNIQYF. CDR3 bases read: TGCAGTGCTAGGTCAACACCGGGACTAGCGGGACCTAGGCTAGCCAAAAACATT.

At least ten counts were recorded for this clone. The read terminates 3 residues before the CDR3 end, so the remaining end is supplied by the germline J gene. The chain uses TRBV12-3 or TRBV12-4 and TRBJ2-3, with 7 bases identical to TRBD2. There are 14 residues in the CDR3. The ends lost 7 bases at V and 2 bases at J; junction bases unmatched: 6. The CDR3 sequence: CASIRLADTDTQYF. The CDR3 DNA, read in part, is TGTGCCAGCATTCGACTAGCCGACACAGATACG.

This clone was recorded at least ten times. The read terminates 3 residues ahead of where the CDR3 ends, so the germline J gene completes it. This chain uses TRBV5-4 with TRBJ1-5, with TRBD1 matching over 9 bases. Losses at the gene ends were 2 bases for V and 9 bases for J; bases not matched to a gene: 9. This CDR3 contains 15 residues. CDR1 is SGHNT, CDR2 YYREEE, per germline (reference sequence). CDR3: CASSLQGAESSPQHF. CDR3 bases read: TGTGCCAGCAGCTTACAGGGGGCGGAAAGTTCGCCC.

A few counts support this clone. The CDR3 sequence: CASSSGGLAGGFVSYEQYF. Partial CDR3 DNA: TGCGCCAGCAGCTCCGGAGGACTAGCGGGAGGCTTCGTCTCCTACGAG. The chain uses TRBV5-1 and TRBJ2-7; 14 nucleotides agree with TRBD2. The sequenced fragment ends 3 residues before the CDR3 boundary, so the rest is inferred from the germline J gene. This CDR3 is built from 19 residues. Germline V gene data show CDR1 as SGHRS and CDR2 as YFSETQ. The junction had 11 bases not matched to a gene; V was cut back by 3 bases and J by 0 bases.

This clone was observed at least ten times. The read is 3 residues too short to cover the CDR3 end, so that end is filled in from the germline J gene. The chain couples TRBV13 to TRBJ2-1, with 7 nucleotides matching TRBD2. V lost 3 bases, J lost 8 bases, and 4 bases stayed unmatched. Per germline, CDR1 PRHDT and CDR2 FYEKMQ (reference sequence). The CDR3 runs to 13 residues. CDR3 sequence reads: CASSLGGGYEQFF. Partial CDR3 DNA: TGTGCCAGCAGCTTGGGGGGAGGGTATGAG. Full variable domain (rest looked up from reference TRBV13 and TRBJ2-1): AAGVIQSPRHLIKEKRETATLKCYPIPRHDTVYWYQQGPGQDPQFLISFYEKMQSDKGSIPDRFSAQQFSDYHSELNMSSLELGDSALYFCASSLGGGYEQFFGPGTRLTVL.